One and the same sample provided the 18 T cell receptor beta chains below, sequenced in a study of blood T cells in healthy people across ages. For the second PCR, which ran for roughly 6 to 12 cycles, a sample-barcoded 5' primer and a J-beta primer mix were used. TCRdb processed the 5' RACE reads anew with MiXCR; each CDR3 protein has one entry. The table lists approximately 1,700,000 distinct CDR3 sequences, more than 35% of them singletons, with 20% to 25% in the top ten. Sequenced: blood. The receptors derive from a human donor in good health.

This chain links TRBV12-3 or TRBV12-4 with TRBJ1-5; D remains unclear. With 5 bases removed from V and 0 bases from J, the gap between germline ends came to 8 bases. This CDR3 has 14 amino acids. As DNA, the CDR3 is TGTGCCAGCAGTCTACCATATAGCAATCAGCCCCAGCATTTT. Its protein product is CASSLPYSNQPQHF.

The rearrangement joins TRBV5-1 to TRBJ2-2, with D possibly being TRBD2 (5 bases). The V and J ends lost 0 bases and 8 bases respectively, with 11 bases between them. Germline V CDR1 and CDR2: SGHRS, YFSETQ. This CDR3 is 14 amino acids long. CDR3 nucleotide sequence: TGCGCCAGCAGCTTGGAGGCGCCGGGAGGGGAGCTGTTTTTT. It translates to CASSLEAPGGELFF.

This clonotype was seen ten or more times. The chain carries TRBV29-1 and TRBJ2-5; TRBD1 is a possible D gene (6 bases). V was trimmed by 7 bases and J by 2 bases, leaving 23 bases between them. From germline, CDR1 is SQVTM and CDR2 ANQGSEA. This CDR3 comprises 16 residues. The CDR3 sequence is CSGKPQGKDGQETQYF. In nucleotides, the CDR3 is TGCAGCGGCAAACCACAGGGAAAGGACGGGCAAGAGACCCAGTACTTC.

The chain recombines TRBV6-2 or TRBV6-3 with TRBJ1-5; a possible D gene is TRBD1 (5 bases). Germline-derived CDR1 and CDR2 are MNHEY and SVGEGT. V lost 1 base and J 9 bases, leaving 13 bases between the germline ends. This CDR3 spans 14 amino acids. The CDR3: CASSYFTPGGPQHF. In DNA, the CDR3 is TGTGCCAGCAGTTACTTTACCCCGGGGGGGCCCCAGCATTTT.

The V call is TRBV3-1, the J call TRBJ2-4, with D tentatively TRBD2 (6 bases). Germline V CDR1 and CDR2: LGHDT, YNNKEL (reference sequence). V lost 2 bases and J lost 6, with 17 bases in between. This CDR3 has 16 residues. In DNA form, the CDR3 reads TGTGCCAGCAGCCAATCCGGAGGGCAGGGAGGAAACATTCAGTACTTC. This translates into CASSQSGGQGGNIQYF.

The rearrangement links TRBV28 to TRBJ2-3; a possible D gene is TRBD1 (6 bases). The germline V gene has CDR1 MDHEN and CDR2 SYDVKM. The CDR3 totals 13 residues. V dropped 3 bases and J dropped 6 bases, with 10 bases sitting between them. The DNA of the CDR3 is TGTGCCAGCAGTTTCACAGGGTTGGATACGCAGTATTTT. The encoded protein is CASSFTGLDTQYF.

This sequence joins TRBV20-1 and TRBJ2-5; 11 bases map to TRBD2. CDR3 length: 16 amino acids. Looked up from germline, CDR1 is DFQATT and CDR2 is SNEGSKA (reference sequence). Trimming cost V 6 bases and J 4 bases; bases outside gene matches: 13. CDR3 in amino acids: CSARPRALAGGETQYF. CDR3 nucleotides: TGCAGTGCCCGCCCCCGCGCGCTAGCGGGGGGAGAGACCCAGTACTTC.

The CDR3 bases are TGTGCCAGCAGCCCCGGTTTTGGGGGCGGAATGGAGACCCAGTACTTC. Residues: CASSPGFGGGMETQYF. The chain uses TRBV5-6 and TRBJ2-5; the D gene is possibly TRBD1 (6 bases). Germline V CDR1 and CDR2: SGHDT, YYEEEE. V was trimmed by 4 bases and J by 5 bases, leaving 21 bases between them. CDR3 size: 16 residues.

The rearrangement links TRBV5-1 to TRBJ2-1; TRBD2 matches 8 bases. Germline CDR1 reads SGHRS; CDR2 reads YFSETQ. CDR3 size: 17 residues. The junction had 8 bases not matched to a gene; V was cut back by 3 bases and J by 0 bases. CDR3 in amino acids: CASSWGPGTSSYNEQFF. CDR3 nucleotide sequence: TGCGCCAGCAGCTGGGGGCCTGGGACTAGCTCCTACAATGAGCAGTTCTTC.

This clonotype appeared many times. V and J are TRBV20-1 and TRBJ2-7; D assignment may be TRBD1 or TRBD2 (5 bases each). With 3 bases removed from V and 2 bases from J, the gap between germline ends came to 8 bases. This CDR3 has 12 amino acids. Germline-derived CDR1 and CDR2 are DFQATT and SNEGSKA (reference sequence). CDR3 sequence: CSARGEPYEQYF. In DNA form, the CDR3 reads TGCAGTGCTAGGGGGGAACCCTACGAGCAGTACTTC.

Many counts were recorded for this clonotype. V is TRBV29-1 and J is TRBJ2-5; D gene unclear. Germline CDR1 and CDR2: SQVTM and ANQGSEA. This CDR3 comprises 10 residues. V was shortened by 7 bases and J by 4 bases, with 7 bases between the two germline ends. The CDR3 loop reads CSARTETQYF. The CDR3 coding sequence is TGCAGCGCAAGGACAGAGACCCAGTACTTC.

A word on this clonotype: With a much larger clone just one base away, this may be a read error. The J gene is TRBJ1-4, the V gene TRBV29-1; a weak D match, TRBD1 (6 bases). This CDR3 region has 15 residues. Germline CDR1 is SQVTM and CDR2 is ANQGSEA. The CDR3 sequence is CNVEPTGGKDEKLFF. CDR3 coding DNA: TGCAACGTTGAACCCACTGGGGGCAAGGATGAAAAACTGTTTTTT.

This clonotype has just one count. The J gene is TRBJ2-3, the V gene TRBV4-3; D perhaps matches TRBD2 (5 bases). This CDR3 region has 16 residues. Germline V gene sequence: CDR1 LGHNA, CDR2 YSLEER. The V end was cut by 0 bases, the J end by 1 base, with 11 bases between. CDR3 protein: CASSQDLEGGTDTQYF. The CDR3 nucleotides are TGCGCCAGCAGCCAAGATCTCGAGGGAGGCACAGATACGCAGTATTTT.

This clonotype was observed a handful of times. The chain employs TRBV5-1 and TRBJ1-1, with a weak D call TRBD1 (5 bases). The CDR3 is 16 residues long. V was trimmed by 0 bases and J by 7 bases, leaving 19 bases between them. Germline CDR1 is SGHRS and CDR2 is YFSETQ. CDR3 sequence: CASSLGTSQESNEAFF. CDR3 nucleotide sequence: TGCGCCAGCAGCTTGGGGACATCACAGGAGTCCAATGAAGCTTTCTTT.

This clonotype has only a few counts. This chain connects TRBV7-2 to TRBJ2-5; 10 nucleotides agree with TRBD1. Unmatched junction bases numbered 10, after V lost 2 bases and J lost 7 bases. CDR1 is SGHTA, CDR2 FQGNSA, per germline. There are 16 residues in the CDR3. CDR3 loop: CASSLRQGAFVGTQYF. The DNA of the CDR3 is TGTGCCAGCAGCTTACGACAGGGGGCATTTGTGGGGACCCAGTACTTC.

This clonotype was seen more than once but under ten times. V usage is TRBV6-2 or TRBV6-3 and J usage is TRBJ1-1; a possible D gene is TRBD1 (6 bases). With 4 bases removed from V and 3 bases from J, the gap between germline ends came to 18 bases. The CDR3 extends over 16 amino acids. The germline V gene has CDR1 MNHEY and CDR2 SVGEGT. CDR3 sequence reads: CASSSWSDSPYTEAFF. The CDR3 bases are TGTGCCAGCAGTTCATGGTCGGACAGTCCATACACTGAAGCTTTCTTT.

The chain carries TRBV5-1 and TRBJ1-4, with TRBD1 identical over 8 bases. CDR1 SGHRS and CDR2 YFSETQ come from the germline V gene. The length of the CDR3 is 17 residues. After removal of 4 bases from V and 2 bases from J, the junction contained 10 bases not matched to a gene. The CDR3 region has the DNA TGCGCCAGCAGCCCACTCCAGGGGGCGCGGACTAATGAAAAACTGTTTTTT. Translating it yields CASSPLQGARTNEKLFF.

The V and J genes are TRBV9 and TRBJ2-1; 10 bases are shared with TRBD2. The CDR3 spans 16 residues. V gave up 6 bases and J gave up 0 bases; unmatched junction bases: 6. The germline V gene has CDR1 SGDLS and CDR2 YYNGEE. The CDR3 is CASNTRTSGSYNEQFF. CDR3 bases: TGTGCCAGCAACACTCGGACTAGCGGCTCCTACAATGAGCAGTTCTTC.